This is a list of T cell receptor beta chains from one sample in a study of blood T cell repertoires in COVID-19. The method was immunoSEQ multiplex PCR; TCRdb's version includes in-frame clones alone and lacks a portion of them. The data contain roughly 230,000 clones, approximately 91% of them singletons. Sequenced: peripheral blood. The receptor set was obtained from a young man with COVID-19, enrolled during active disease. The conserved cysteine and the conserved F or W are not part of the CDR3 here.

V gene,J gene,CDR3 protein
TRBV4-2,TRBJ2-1,ASSQDSRTGDSYNEQF
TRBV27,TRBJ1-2,ASSPDRGRPFGYT
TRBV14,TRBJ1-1,ASSQEVPRSSEAF
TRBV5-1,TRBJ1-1,ASSFLENTEAF
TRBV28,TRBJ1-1,ASSPQGGYTEAF
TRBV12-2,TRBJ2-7,ASRLTSGGPYEQY
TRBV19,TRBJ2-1,ASSSGQGREQF
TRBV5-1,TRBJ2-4,ASSSSGGPSSILAKNIQY
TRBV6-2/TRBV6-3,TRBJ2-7,ASSQSSYEQY
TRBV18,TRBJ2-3,ASSPGLARRYTDTQY
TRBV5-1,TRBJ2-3,ASSNRDRDLDTQY
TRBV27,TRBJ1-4,ASSRTPNVAEKLF
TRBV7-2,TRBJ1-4,ASSSDRSNEKLF
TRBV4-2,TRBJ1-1,ASSQVERNTEAF
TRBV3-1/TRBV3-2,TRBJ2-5,ASSRTSGGNQETQY
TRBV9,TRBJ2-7,ASSPGGQGVWEQY
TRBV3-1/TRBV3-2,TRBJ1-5,ASSLRTVNQPQH
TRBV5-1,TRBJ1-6,ASSLVGTGDNSPLH
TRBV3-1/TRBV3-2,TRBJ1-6,ASSQLPGDGSPLH
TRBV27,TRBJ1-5,ATRREGRGVGQPQH
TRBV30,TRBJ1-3,AWTYFSTGAGNTIY
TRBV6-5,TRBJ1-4,ASSYSFLGQYEKLF
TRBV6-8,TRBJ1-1,ASSYPTGPGNTEAF
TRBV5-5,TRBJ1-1,ASSRGVGTNTEAF
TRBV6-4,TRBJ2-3,ASSVTGSTDIRN
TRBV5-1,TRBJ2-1,ASSRPDRGAYNEQF
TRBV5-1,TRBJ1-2,ASSTGQGALGYT
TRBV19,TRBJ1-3,ASRGQSSSGNTIY
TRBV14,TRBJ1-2,ASSPYNYGYT
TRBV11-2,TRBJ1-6,ASSLDQGHSPLH
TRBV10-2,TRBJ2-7,ASSEFNSGSHYEQY
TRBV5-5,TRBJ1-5,ASSLAPTEFLNQPQH
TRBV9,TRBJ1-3,ASTPEAPGGSGNTIY
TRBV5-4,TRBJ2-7,ASRSGTGRSYEQY
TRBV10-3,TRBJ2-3,AIGEVSGGPTDTQY
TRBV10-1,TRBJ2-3,ASSGLAGDTQY
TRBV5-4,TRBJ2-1,ASSLGGLKNEQF
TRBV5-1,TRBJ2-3,ASSRLSTGASTDTQY